The T cell receptor beta chain under discussion was sequenced for a study of identifying expanded T cells in peripheral blood. Findings and limits, study-wide: Technical replicates showed about 1.2 changed clones; around 2 weeks about 16.4; four weeks 19.

Worth noting for this clone: The antigen remains undetermined.

Data came from immunoSEQ multiplex PCR; TCRdb stores just in-frame clones and leaves some out. The sample has some 100,000 clones; 88% are singletons. During the collection period, no donor immune events like infections were recorded. This receptor was identified in a person between 18 and 75 years old in good health. Sequencing was carried out using blood.

The CDR3 DNA sequence: TGTGCCAGCAGTTACTCCCGGGACATGCACACCGGGGAGCTGTTTTTT. Translating it yields CASSYSRDMHTGELFF. This chain uses TRBV6-5 with TRBJ2-2, with D possibly matching TRBD1 (6 bases). Germline V lookup: CDR1 MNHEY, CDR2 SVGAGI. The V end lost 0 bases, the J end lost 3 bases, and 11 bases lay between the germline ends. The CDR3 extends over 16 amino acids.